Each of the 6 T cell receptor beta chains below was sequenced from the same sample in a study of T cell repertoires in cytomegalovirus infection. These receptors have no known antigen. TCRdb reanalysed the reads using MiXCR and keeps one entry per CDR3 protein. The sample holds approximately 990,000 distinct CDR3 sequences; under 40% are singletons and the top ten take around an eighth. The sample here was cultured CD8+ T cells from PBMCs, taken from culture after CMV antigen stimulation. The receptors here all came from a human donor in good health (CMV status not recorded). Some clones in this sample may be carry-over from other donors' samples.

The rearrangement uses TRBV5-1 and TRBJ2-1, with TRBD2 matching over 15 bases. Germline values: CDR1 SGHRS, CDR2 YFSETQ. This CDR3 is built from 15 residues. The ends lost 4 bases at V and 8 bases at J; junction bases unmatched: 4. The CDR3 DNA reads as TGCGCCAGCAGCGCCCGGACTAGCGGGGGGGATGAGCAGTTCTTC. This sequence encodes CASSARTSGGDEQFF.

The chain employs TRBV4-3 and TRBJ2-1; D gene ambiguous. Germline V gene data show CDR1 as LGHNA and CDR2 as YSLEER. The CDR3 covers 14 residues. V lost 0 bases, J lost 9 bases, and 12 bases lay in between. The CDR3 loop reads CASSQDIVGPEQFF. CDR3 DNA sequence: TGCGCCAGCAGCCAAGATATAGTAGGGCCTGAGCAGTTCTTC.

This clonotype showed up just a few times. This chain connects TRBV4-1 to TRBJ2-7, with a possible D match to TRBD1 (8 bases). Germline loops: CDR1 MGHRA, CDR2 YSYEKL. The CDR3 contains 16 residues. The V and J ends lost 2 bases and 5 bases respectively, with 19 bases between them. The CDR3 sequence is CASSQRTGRAYDEQYF. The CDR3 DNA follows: TGCGCCAGCAGCCAACGGACAGGGAGGGCCTACGACGAGCAGTACTTC.

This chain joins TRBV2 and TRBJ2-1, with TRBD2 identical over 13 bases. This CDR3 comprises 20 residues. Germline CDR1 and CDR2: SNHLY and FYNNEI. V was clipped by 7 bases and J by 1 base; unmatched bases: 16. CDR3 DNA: TGTGCCAGCATGAAAACTAGCGGGGGGGATATAGGCCATTCCTACAATGAGCAGTTCTTC. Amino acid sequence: CASMKTSGGDIGHSYNEQFF.

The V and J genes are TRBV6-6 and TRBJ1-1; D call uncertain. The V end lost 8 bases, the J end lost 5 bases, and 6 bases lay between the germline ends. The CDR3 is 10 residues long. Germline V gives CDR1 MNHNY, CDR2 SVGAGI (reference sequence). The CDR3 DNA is TGTGCCAGCTGCCAGACTGAAGCTTTCTTT. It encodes CASCQTEAFF.

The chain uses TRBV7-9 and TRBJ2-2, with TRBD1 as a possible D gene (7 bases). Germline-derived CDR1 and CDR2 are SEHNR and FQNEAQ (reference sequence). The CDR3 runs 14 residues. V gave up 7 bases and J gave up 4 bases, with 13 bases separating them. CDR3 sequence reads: CASTQGGSTGELFF. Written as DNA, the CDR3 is TGTGCCAGCACCCAGGGGGGTTCCACCGGGGAGCTGTTTTTT.